The TCR beta chain under discussion was sequenced for a study of OX40 agonist ivuxolimab in advanced cancers. Clones were read by immunoSEQ multiplex PCR, and TCRdb kept only the in-frame ones, dropping some. The sample shows approximately 82,000 clones, 70% to 90% of them seen only once. Germline V gives CDR1 LNHDA, CDR2 SQIVND (reference sequence). V shed 8 bases and J 7 bases; nucleotides not matched to a gene: 10. This CDR3 has 14 amino acids. The chain is built from TRBV19 and TRBJ1-2; 10 nucleotides agree with TRBD1. The TCR originated in an adult with an advanced solid tumor such as melanoma, head and neck, liver or kidney cancer. The specimen comprised CD4+ or CD8+ T cells sorted from blood, sampled in a trial of the OX40 agonist ivuxolimab. The CDR3 nucleotides are TGTGCCAGTTCATCACGACAGGGGGCCTTTGGCTACACCTTC. This translates into CASSSRQGAFGYTF.